Below, 19 T cell receptor beta chains from the same sample are listed, as sequenced in a study of human T cells and chemical hapten exposure. The time point here: pre-sensitization, week 0. The treatment denotes: therapeutic diphenylcyclopropenone sensitization with weekly scalp DPC. TCRdb re-derived calls from the RACE reads in MiXCR, one entry per CDR3 protein. The sample has 35,000 to 45,000 distinct CDR3 sequences; roughly 12% are singletons. This specimen was whole blood, taken in connection with sensitization to the hapten diphenylcyclopropenone (DPC). These receptors came from a woman aged 25 to 39 with alopecia areata. Some clones in this sample may be carry-over from other donors' samples.

This clonotype was recorded many times. J is TRBJ1-2 and V is TRBV20-1, with TRBD1 matching over 8 bases. The germline CDR1 and CDR2 sequences are DFQATT and SNEGSKA (reference sequence). The CDR3 runs to 14 residues. V lost 7 bases, J lost 2 bases, and 9 bases stayed unmatched. In DNA, the CDR3 is TGCAGTGAAGGAACAGGGGGGTTAAACTATGGCTACACCTTC. It specifies CSEGTGGLNYGYTF.

The V gene is TRBV20-1, the J gene TRBJ2-7; 8 bases align to TRBD2. Germline V lookup: CDR1 DFQATT, CDR2 SNEGSKA (reference sequence). This CDR3 region has 12 residues. V dropped 6 bases and J dropped 3; count of bases not matched to a gene: 4. Written as DNA, the CDR3 is TGCAGTGCCGGACTAGCAGGCTACGAGCAGTACTTC. Protein: CSAGLAGYEQYF.

This clonotype is termed medium-sized (0.01 to 0.1%). V gene TRBV3-1 combines with J gene TRBJ2-1; 10 bases agree with TRBD2. Germline V gives CDR1 LGHDT, CDR2 YNNKEL (reference sequence). The CDR3 consists of 17 residues. V shed 2 bases and J 3 bases; nucleotides not matched to a gene: 7. The chain's CDR3 is CASSQPGLAALYNEQFF. The CDR3 coding sequence is TGTGCCAGCAGCCAACCCGGACTAGCGGCCCTCTACAATGAGCAGTTCTTC.

This clonotype was detected many times. The genes are TRBV5-1 and TRBJ1-5; D unresolved. Germline V gene sequence: CDR1 SGHRS, CDR2 YFSETQ. The CDR3 length is 13 residues. V lost 4 bases to trimming and J lost 4 bases, with 9 bases between them. CDR3 in DNA: TGCGCCAGCAGCAGGACCGTTAATCAGCCCCAGCATTTT. Protein: CASSRTVNQPQHF.

Only a few counts were recorded for this clonotype. The chain combines TRBV20-1 with TRBJ1-5, with TRBD1 matching 7 bases. The germline V gene encodes CDR1 DFQATT and CDR2 SNEGSKA (reference sequence). Germline trimming cut 6 bases from V and 1 base from J; bases unmatched to any gene: 9. The CDR3 loop spans 15 amino acids. As DNA, the CDR3 is TGCAGTGCCACCACAGGGGCCGGGAGCAATCAGCCCCAGCATTTT. Amino acid sequence: CSATTGAGSNQPQHF.

This chain uses TRBV7-3 with TRBJ2-2; 8 bases line up with TRBD1. V was clipped by 4 bases and J by 1 base; unmatched bases: 5. The CDR3 sequence is 16 residues long. Germline CDR1 reads SGHTA; CDR2 reads FQGTGA. The CDR3: CASSSEDRGNTGELFF. CDR3 nucleotides: TGTGCCAGCAGCTCAGAAGACAGGGGGAACACCGGGGAGCTGTTTTTT.

This clonotype showed up just a few times. The V and J genes are TRBV7-8 and TRBJ2-5; D might be TRBD1 (5 bases). The germline CDR1 and CDR2 sequences are SGHVS and FQNEAQ. Trimming pared 1 base from V and 0 bases from J, leaving 12 bases between. The CDR3 runs to 16 residues. The CDR3 bases are TGTGCCAGCAGCTTAGATTGGGGCGGTTACCAAGAGACCCAGTACTTC. Translating it yields CASSLDWGGYQETQYF.

This clonotype was recorded many times. This chain connects TRBV18 to TRBJ2-1; D ambiguous. The V and J ends lost 2 bases and 6 bases respectively, with 5 bases between them. This CDR3 has 12 amino acids. The germline V gene encodes CDR1 KGHSH and CDR2 LQKENI. CDR3 in DNA: TGTGCCAGCTCACCAGGGTCCAATGAGCAGTTCTTC. Translated, it gives CASSPGSNEQFF.

Remarks on this clonotype: This may be a read error, as it is one base from a much larger clone. The chain links TRBV28 to TRBJ1-2; D unresolved. V was pared by 8 bases and J by 1 base, with 11 bases between. From germline, CDR1 is MDHEN and CDR2 SYDVKM. The CDR3 extends over 13 amino acids. The CDR3 coding sequence is TGTGCCAGCTGCTCCGTGAATAACTATGGCTACACCTTC. It is translated as CASCSVNNYGYTF.

This sequence joins TRBV27 and TRBJ2-5, with D tentatively TRBD2 (5 bases). This CDR3 has 14 amino acids. CDR1 and CDR2 (germline): MNHEY, SMNVEV (reference sequence). The V end lost 6 bases, the J end lost 5 bases, and 16 bases lay between the germline ends. The CDR3 nucleotides are TGTGCCAGCAGGAGAGGGTCCAGCAAGGAGACCCAGTACTTC. Translated, it gives CASRRGSSKETQYF.

The chain couples TRBV11-3 to TRBJ2-1; D unresolved. Germline CDR1 is SGHNT and CDR2 is YENEEA. V gave up 4 bases and J gave up 8 bases, with 6 bases separating them. The CDR3 totals 11 residues. The CDR3: CASSSGHEQFF. In nucleotides, the CDR3 is TGTGCCAGCAGCTCTGGGCATGAGCAGTTCTTC.

The chain links TRBV10-2 to TRBJ1-1, with D maybe TRBD1 (5 bases). Germline-derived CDR1 and CDR2 are WSHSY and SAAADI. The CDR3 contains 15 residues. Trimming removed 2 bases from V and 4 bases from J, with 14 bases in between. The CDR3 spells CASSEQGIWGTEAFF. The DNA for the CDR3 is TGCGCCAGCAGTGAGCAGGGAATCTGGGGCACTGAAGCTTTCTTT.

This clonotype was picked up many times. V gene TRBV12-3 or TRBV12-4 combines with J gene TRBJ2-7, with 11 bases matching TRBD2. The CDR3 spans 14 residues. The trim removed 6 bases at V and 5 bases at J, leaving 6 bases unmatched. Written as DNA, the CDR3 is TGTGCCAGCAGGACTCTAGCGGGAGGCCACGAGCAGTACTTC. Translating it yields CASRTLAGGHEQYF.

This clonotype has at least ten counts. The chain is built from TRBV29-1 and TRBJ2-3; D gene ambiguous. Germline CDR1 SQVTM, CDR2 ANQGSEA. The V and J ends lost 5 bases and 2 bases respectively, with 11 bases between them. This CDR3 spans 13 amino acids. The CDR3 DNA reads TGCAGCGTTTTTTCGAGGCTCACAGATACGCAGTATTTT. This sequence encodes CSVFSRLTDTQYF.

Only a few counts were recorded for this clonotype. The CDR3: CASSTSGNNEQFF. The CDR3, as DNA: TGTGCCAGCAGTACTAGCGGGAACAATGAGCAGTTCTTC. The chain links TRBV6-5 to TRBJ2-1, with 10 bases identical to TRBD2. CDR1 is MNHEY, CDR2 SVGAGI, per germline. The CDR3 length is 13 residues. With V trimmed by 5 bases and J by 5 bases, 0 bases remained unmatched.

V usage is TRBV7-6 and J usage is TRBJ2-1; TRBD1 is a possible D gene (6 bases). The CDR3 consists of 15 residues. V was cut by 2 bases and J by 6 bases, with 14 bases left in between. Germline loops: CDR1 SGHVS, CDR2 FNYEAQ. CDR3 protein: CASSLQGNRVNEQFF. CDR3 in DNA: TGTGCCAGCAGCTTACAAGGAAACAGGGTCAATGAGCAGTTCTTC. The complete variable domain, with remaining parts taken from reference TRBV7-6 and TRBJ2-1, reads GAGVSQSPRYKVTKRGQDVALRCDPISGHVSLYWYRQALGQGPEFLTYFNYEAQQDKSGLPNDRFSAERPEGSISTLTIQRTEQRDSAMYRCASSLQGNRVNEQFFGPGTRLTVL.

The chain has TRBV4-1 and TRBJ2-3, with D uncertain. V shed 1 base and J shed 5 bases, with 4 bases lying between them. The CDR3 totals 12 residues. Looked up from germline, CDR1 is MGHRA and CDR2 is YSYEKL. The CDR3 reads CASSQVEDTQYF. The CDR3 DNA sequence: TGCGCCAGCAGCCAAGTAGAAGATACGCAGTATTTT.

The sample holds a few counts of this clonotype. The junction and the germline gene differ at one end; a read error may be behind it. The rearrangement joins TRBV4-3 to TRBJ2-7; D possibly uses TRBD1 or TRBD2 (5 bases each). The CDR3 extends over 10 amino acids. Germline CDR1 reads LGHNA; CDR2 reads YSLEER. CDR3 sequence (DNA): TGCGCCAGCAGCCAAACCCGGGGCGAGTTC. It specifies CASSQTRGEF.

This clonotype was counted between two and nine times. This chain connects TRBV12-3 or TRBV12-4 to TRBJ2-7; tentative D call: TRBD1 (6 bases). The CDR3 totals 15 residues. V dropped 6 bases and J dropped 0 bases, with 15 bases sitting between them. DNA for the CDR3: TGTGCCAGCAGCCCCGGGACAACCCTCTCCTACGAGCAGTACTTC. Residues: CASSPGTTLSYEQYF.